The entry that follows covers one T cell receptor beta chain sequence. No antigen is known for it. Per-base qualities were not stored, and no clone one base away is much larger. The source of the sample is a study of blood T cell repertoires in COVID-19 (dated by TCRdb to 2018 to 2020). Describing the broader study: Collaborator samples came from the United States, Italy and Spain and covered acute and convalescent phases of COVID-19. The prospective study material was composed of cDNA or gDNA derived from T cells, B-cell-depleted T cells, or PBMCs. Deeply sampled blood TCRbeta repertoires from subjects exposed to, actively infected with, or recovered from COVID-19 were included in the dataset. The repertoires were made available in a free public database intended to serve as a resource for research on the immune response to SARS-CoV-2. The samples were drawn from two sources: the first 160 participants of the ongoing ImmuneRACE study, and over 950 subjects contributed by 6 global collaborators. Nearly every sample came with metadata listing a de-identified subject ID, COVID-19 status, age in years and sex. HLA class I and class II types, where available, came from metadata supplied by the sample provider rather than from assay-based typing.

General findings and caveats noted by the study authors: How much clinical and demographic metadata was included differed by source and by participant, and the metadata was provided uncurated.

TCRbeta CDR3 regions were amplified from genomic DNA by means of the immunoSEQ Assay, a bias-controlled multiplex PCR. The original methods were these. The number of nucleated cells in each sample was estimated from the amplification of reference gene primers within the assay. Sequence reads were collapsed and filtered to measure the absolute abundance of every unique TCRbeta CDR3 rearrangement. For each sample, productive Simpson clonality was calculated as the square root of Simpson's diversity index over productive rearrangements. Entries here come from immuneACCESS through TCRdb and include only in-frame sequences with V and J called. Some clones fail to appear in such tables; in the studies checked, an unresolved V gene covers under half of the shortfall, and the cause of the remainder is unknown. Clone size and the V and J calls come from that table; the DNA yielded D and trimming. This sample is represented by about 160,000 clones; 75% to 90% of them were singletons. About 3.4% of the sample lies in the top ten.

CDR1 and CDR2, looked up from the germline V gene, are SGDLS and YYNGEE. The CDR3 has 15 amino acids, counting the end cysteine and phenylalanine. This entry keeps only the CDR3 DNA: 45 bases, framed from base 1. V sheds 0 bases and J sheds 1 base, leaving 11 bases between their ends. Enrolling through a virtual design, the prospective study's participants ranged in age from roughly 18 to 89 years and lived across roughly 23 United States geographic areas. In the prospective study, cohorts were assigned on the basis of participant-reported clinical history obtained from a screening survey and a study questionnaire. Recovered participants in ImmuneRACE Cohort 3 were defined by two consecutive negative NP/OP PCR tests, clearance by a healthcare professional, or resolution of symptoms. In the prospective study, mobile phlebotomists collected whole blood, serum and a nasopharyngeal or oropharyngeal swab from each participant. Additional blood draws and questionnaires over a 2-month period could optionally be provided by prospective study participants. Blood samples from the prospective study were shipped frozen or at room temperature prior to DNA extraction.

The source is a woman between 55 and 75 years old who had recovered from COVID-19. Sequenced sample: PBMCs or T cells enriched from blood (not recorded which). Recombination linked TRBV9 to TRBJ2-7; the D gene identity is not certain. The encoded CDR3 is CASSVGYASSYEQYF. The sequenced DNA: TGTGCCAGCAGCGTAGGGTATGCGTCGTCCTACGAGCAGTACTTC. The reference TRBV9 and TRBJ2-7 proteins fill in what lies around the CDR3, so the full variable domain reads DSGVTQTPKHLITATGQRVTLRCSPRSGDLSVYWYQQSLDQGLQFLIQYYNGEERAKGNILERFSAQQFPDLHSELNLSSLELGDSALYFCASSVGYASSYEQYFGPGTRLTVT.